The 24 T cell receptor beta chains given below trace back to one sample, sequenced in a study of radiotherapy plus CTLA-4 blockade in lung cancer. Clones were sequenced by immunoSEQ multiplex PCR, and TCRdb holds only the in-frame ones, with some missing. The sample includes 47,000 or so clones, around 83% seen only once; the top ten take 25% to 35%. The source was peripheral blood, collected from a patient treated with radiotherapy plus ipilimumab. These receptors came from a human donor with non-small cell lung cancer whose response to radiotherapy plus ipilimumab could not be evaluated.

The chain employs TRBV11-2 and TRBJ1-4; 9 nucleotides align to TRBD1. V gave up 5 bases and J gave up 5 bases; unmatched junction bases: 6. CDR3 size: 15 residues. Germline-derived CDR1 and CDR2 are SGHAT and FQNNGV. The CDR3 is CASSRKDRGNEKLFF. Written as DNA, the CDR3 is TGTGCCAGCAGCCGAAAGGACAGGGGCAATGAAAAACTGTTTTTT.

The J gene is TRBJ2-5, the V gene TRBV25-1; TRBD2 aligns across 8 bases. The CDR3 runs 14 residues. Germline trimming cut 2 bases from V and 4 bases from J; bases unmatched to any gene: 3. Germline CDR1 and CDR2: MGHDK and SYGVNS. CDR3 amino acids: CASSEGRGGETQYF. CDR3 nucleotides: TGTGCCAGCAGTGAAGGCCGGGGGGGAGAGACCCAGTACTTC.

The chain is built from TRBV4-3 and TRBJ1-2; D may be TRBD1 (5 bases). The germline V gene encodes CDR1 LGHNA and CDR2 YSLEER. V was trimmed by 0 bases and J by 4 bases, leaving 9 bases between them. This CDR3 has 14 amino acids. The DNA for the CDR3 is TGCGCCAGCAGCCAAGATCCCAGGGCCTATGGCTACACCTTC. Protein product: CASSQDPRAYGYTF.

The genes are TRBV4-2 and TRBJ1-5; TRBD1 aligns across 12 bases. Germline V gene sequence: CDR1 LGHNA, CDR2 YNFKEQ. V dropped 4 bases and J dropped 0; count of bases not matched to a gene: 7. The CDR3 runs 18 residues. DNA of the CDR3: TGTGCCAGCAGCCTATGGGACAGGGGGCCCTATAGCAATCAGCCCCAGCATTTT. Translation: CASSLWDRGPYSNQPQHF.

The chain links TRBV29-1 to TRBJ2-7, with 7 bases aligning to TRBD1. The V segment lost 1 base and the J segment 0 bases; nucleotides outside the gene matches: 9. Germline loops: CDR1 SQVTM, CDR2 ANQGSEA. The CDR3 loop spans 16 amino acids. The CDR3 DNA reads as TGCAGCGTTGAAGGGGTATGGGACAGTGACTCCTACGAGCAGTACTTC. Protein sequence: CSVEGVWDSDSYEQYF.

This chain connects TRBV7-6 to TRBJ2-5; 12 bases align to TRBD1. CDR1 and CDR2 (germline): SGHVS, FNYEAQ. The CDR3 contains 15 residues. J gave up 5 bases and V 5 bases, and 6 bases lay outside the gene matches. The CDR3 bases are TGTGCCAGCAGCCGGGGACAGGGGGCCGGGGAGACCCAGTACTTC. Amino acid sequence: CASSRGQGAGETQYF.

The chain uses TRBV7-9 and TRBJ2-5; 8 positions match TRBD2. Germline CDR1 SEHNR, CDR2 FQNEAQ (reference sequence). CDR3 size: 15 residues. V lost 3 bases and J lost 4; bases outside the gene matches: 7. The CDR3 bases are TGTGCCAGCAGCTTTTGGACTAGCCAGGGAGAGACCCAGTACTTC. The encoded protein is CASSFWTSQGETQYF.

The chain couples TRBV5-8 to TRBJ2-3, with 7 bases that match TRBD1. J lost 0 bases, V lost 5 bases, and 6 bases had no gene match. The V gene's germline CDR1 is SGHTS and CDR2 YDEGEE. This CDR3 spans 15 amino acids. The CDR3 sequence: CASRSGTVSTDTQYF. Here the CDR3 DNA reads TGTGCCAGCAGGTCCGGGACAGTAAGCACAGATACGCAGTATTTT.

The chain is built from TRBV21-1 and TRBJ2-7; the table calls TRBD2, which could not be checked here. TRBV21-1 is a pseudogene. The CDR3 is made up of 17 amino acids. The CDR3 sequence: CASSNKRKRGSFYEQYF. CDR3 nucleotide sequence: TGTGCCAGCAGCAATAAAAGGAAGCGGGGGTCATTCTACGAGCAGTACTTC.

The rearrangement uses TRBV29-1 and TRBJ1-2; no firm D call. The ends were cut back, 1 base at V and 2 bases at J, with 8 bases in the middle. From germline, CDR1 is SQVTM and CDR2 ANQGSEA. The CDR3 is 13 residues long. This chain's CDR3 is CSVEGQRNYGYTF. The DNA of the CDR3 is TGCAGCGTTGAAGGCCAGAGGAACTATGGCTACACCTTC.

V and J are TRBV6-5 and TRBJ1-3, with D maybe TRBD1 (6 bases). Trimming pared 0 bases from V and 2 bases from J, leaving 11 bases between. Germline CDR1 and CDR2: MNHEY and SVGAGI. The CDR3 loop spans 16 amino acids. CDR3 region: CASSYSRAGAGNTIYF. The CDR3 DNA reads TGTGCCAGCAGTTACTCGAGGGCAGGGGCTGGAAACACCATATATTTT.

The chain employs TRBV30 and TRBJ1-2, with D perhaps TRBD1 (5 bases). This CDR3 comprises 13 residues. V was clipped by 4 bases and J by 8 bases, with 17 bases between them. In germline, CDR1 is GTSNPN, CDR2 SVGIG (reference sequence). The CDR3 DNA reads TGTGCCTGGAATGGGAGGCAGGGTAGCGGCTACACCTTC. Residues: CAWNGRQGSGYTF.

The chain uses TRBV28 and TRBJ2-7, with D maybe TRBD1 (5 bases). Germline lookup yields CDR1 MDHEN and CDR2 SYDVKM. The CDR3 contains 13 residues. The V and J ends lost 3 bases and 3 bases respectively, with 9 bases between them. The CDR3 loop reads CASSFAGNYEQYF. CDR3 in DNA: TGTGCCAGCAGTTTCGCAGGGAACTACGAGCAGTACTTC.

This clone appeared once. The V gene is TRBV10-1, the J gene TRBJ2-7, with TRBD1 matching over 8 bases. This CDR3 is 16 amino acids long. Trimming took 8 bases from V and 1 from J; bases not matched to a gene: 13. Per germline, CDR1 WNHNN and CDR2 SYGVQD (reference sequence). The CDR3 nucleotides are TGCGCCAGCTGCGGACAGGGTTGGACAAAATCCTACGAGCAGTACTTC. Residues: CASCGQGWTKSYEQYF.

This clone was picked up a small number of times. The gene calls are TRBV9 and TRBJ2-1; TRBD2 agrees at 12 bases. The germline V gene has CDR1 SGDLS and CDR2 YYNGEE. The CDR3 is made up of 15 amino acids. The V gene end was trimmed by 4 bases and the J gene end by 6 bases; junction bases not matched to a gene: 5. Here the CDR3 DNA reads TGTGCCAGCAGCCGGACTAGCGGGATAATCAATGAGCAGTTCTTC. Its translation: CASSRTSGIINEQFF. Complete variable domain (other parts from reference TRBV9 and TRBJ2-1): DSGVTQTPKHLITATGQRVTLRCSPRSGDLSVYWYQQSLDQGLQFLIQYYNGEERAKGNILERFSAQQFPDLHSELNLSSLELGDSALYFCASSRTSGIINEQFFGPGTRLTVL.

The CDR3 bases are TGTGCCAGCAGCGTAAGGACAACGAACACCGGGGAGCTGTTTTTT. Residues: CASSVRTTNTGELFF. The gene calls are TRBV9 and TRBJ2-2, with D possibly matching TRBD1 (5 bases). V lost 1 base, J lost 0 bases, and 7 bases lay in between. This CDR3 spans 15 amino acids. Germline lookup yields CDR1 SGDLS and CDR2 YYNGEE.

CDR3 in DNA: TGTGCCAGCAGTTTGAGGAAGAACACTGAAGCTTTCTTT. It is translated as CASSLRKNTEAFF. V is TRBV28 and J is TRBJ1-1, with D unresolved. Per germline, CDR1 MDHEN and CDR2 SYDVKM. The length of the CDR3 is 13 residues. The ends were cut back, 3 bases at V and 1 base at J, with 6 bases in the middle.

The CDR3 spells CASSYEGGHTEAFF. The CDR3 nucleotides are TGTGCCAGCAGTTACGAGGGTGGTCATACTGAAGCTTTCTTT. The chain combines TRBV6-5 with TRBJ1-1; D is uncertain. V lost 2 bases and J lost 5, with 12 bases in between. Germline lookup yields CDR1 MNHEY and CDR2 SVGAGI. CDR3 length: 14 residues.

V usage is TRBV5-1 and J usage is TRBJ2-1; 11 bases fit TRBD2. This CDR3 has 15 residues. V dropped 0 bases and J dropped 10; count of bases not matched to a gene: 6. Germline lookup yields CDR1 SGHRS and CDR2 YFSETQ. In DNA form, the CDR3 reads TGCGCCAGCAGCTTGGATGCTAGCGGGGGGCGGGAGCAGTTCTTC. Its protein product is CASSLDASGGREQFF. The entire variable domain, with the rest obtained from reference TRBV5-1 and TRBJ2-1, is as follows: KAGVTQTPRYLIKTRGQQVTLSCSPISGHRSVSWYQQTPGQGLQFLFEYFSETQRNKGNFPGRFSGRQFSNSRSEMNVSTLELGDSALYLCASSLDASGGREQFFGPGTRLTVL.

This clone is a singleton in its sample. J is TRBJ2-2 and V is TRBV19; TRBD2 matches at 7 bases. Germline V lookup: CDR1 LNHDA, CDR2 SQIVND (reference sequence). This CDR3 comprises 15 residues. The ends lost 0 bases at V and 5 bases at J; junction bases unmatched: 3. This CDR3 is CASSIDGRMTGELFF. CDR3 sequence (DNA): TGTGCCAGTAGTATAGACGGGAGGATGACCGGGGAGCTGTTTTTT.

This sequence joins TRBV4-3 and TRBJ1-5; tentative D call: TRBD1 (5 bases). The germline gives CDR1 LGHNA, CDR2 YSLEER. This CDR3 region has 18 residues. Trimming left V 0 bases short and J 3 bases short, with 18 bases between. CDR3 coding DNA: TGCGCCAGCAGCCAAGATCGCAGGGAAGGAATCGTCAATCAGCCCCAGCATTTT. It codes for CASSQDRREGIVNQPQHF.

This chain uses TRBV7-9 with TRBJ1-5; 7 positions agree with TRBD1. Germline CDR1 is SEHNR and CDR2 is FQNEAQ (reference sequence). The J segment lost 4 bases and the V segment lost 5 bases, leaving 8 bases of the junction unmatched. The CDR3 runs to 15 residues. This CDR3 reads CASSPGTAPNQPQHF. DNA for the CDR3: TGTGCCAGCAGCCCTGGGACAGCGCCGAATCAGCCCCAGCATTTT.

The genes are TRBV2 and TRBJ1-5; D is uncertain. This CDR3 has 15 residues. Germline V gives CDR1 SNHLY, CDR2 FYNNEI. V was clipped by 8 bases and J by 5 bases, with 19 bases between them. The CDR3 DNA reads as TGTGCCAGCCGACAAGTGGCGGGGATTGATCAGCCCCAGCATTTT. It specifies CASRQVAGIDQPQHF.

V and J are TRBV7-9 and TRBJ2-3, with 11 bases fitting TRBD1. This CDR3 is built from 16 residues. Per germline, CDR1 SEHNR and CDR2 FQNEAQ (reference sequence). V trimming: 5 bases; J trimming: 2 bases; junction bases outside the gene matches: 6. CDR3 residues: CASSPGTGGFTDTQYF. The CDR3 nucleotides are TGTGCCAGCAGCCCGGGGACAGGGGGATTCACAGATACGCAGTATTTT.